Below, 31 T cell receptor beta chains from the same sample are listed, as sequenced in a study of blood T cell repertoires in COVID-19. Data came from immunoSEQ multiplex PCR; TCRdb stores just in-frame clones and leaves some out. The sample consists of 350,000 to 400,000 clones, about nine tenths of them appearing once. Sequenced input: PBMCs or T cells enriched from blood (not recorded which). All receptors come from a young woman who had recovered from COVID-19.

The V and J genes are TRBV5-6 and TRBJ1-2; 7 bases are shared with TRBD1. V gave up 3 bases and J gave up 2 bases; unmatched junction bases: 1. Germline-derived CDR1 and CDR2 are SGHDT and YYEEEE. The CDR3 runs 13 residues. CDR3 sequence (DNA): TGTGCCAGCAGCTGGGGACAGAACTATGGCTACACCTTC. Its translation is CASSWGQNYGYTF.

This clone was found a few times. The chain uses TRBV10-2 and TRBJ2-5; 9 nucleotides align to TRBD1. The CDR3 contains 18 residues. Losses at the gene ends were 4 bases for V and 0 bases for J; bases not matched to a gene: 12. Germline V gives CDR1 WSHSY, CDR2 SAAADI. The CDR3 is CASSARAPGQGNQETQYF. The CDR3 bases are TGCGCCAGCAGTGCTAGGGCACCGGGACAGGGAAACCAAGAGACCCAGTACTTC.

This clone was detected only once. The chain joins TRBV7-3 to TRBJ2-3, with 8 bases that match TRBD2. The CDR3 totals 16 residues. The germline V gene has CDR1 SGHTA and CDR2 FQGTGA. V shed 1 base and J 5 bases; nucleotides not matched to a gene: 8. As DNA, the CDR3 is TGTGCCAGCAGCTTAATGGCGGGGGGAGCGAGAGATACGCAGTATTTT. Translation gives CASSLMAGGARDTQYF.

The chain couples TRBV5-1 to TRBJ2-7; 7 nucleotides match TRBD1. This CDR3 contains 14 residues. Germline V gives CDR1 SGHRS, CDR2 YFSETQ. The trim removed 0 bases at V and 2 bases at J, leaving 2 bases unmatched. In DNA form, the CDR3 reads TGCGCCAGCAGCTTGGGGGGACAGACCTACGAGCAGTACTTC. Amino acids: CASSLGGQTYEQYF. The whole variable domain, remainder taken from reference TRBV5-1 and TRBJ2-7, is KAGVTQTPRYLIKTRGQQVTLSCSPISGHRSVSWYQQTPGQGLQFLFEYFSETQRNKGNFPGRFSGRQFSNSRSEMNVSTLELGDSALYLCASSLGGQTYEQYFGPGTRLTVT.

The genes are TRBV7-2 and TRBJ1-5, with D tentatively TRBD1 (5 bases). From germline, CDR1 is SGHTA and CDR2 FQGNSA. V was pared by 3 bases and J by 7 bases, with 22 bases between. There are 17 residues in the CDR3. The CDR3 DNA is TGTGCCAGCAGCTTGGTAGTAGGGCAGGGCGGTAACCAGCCCCAGCATTTT. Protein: CASSLVVGQGGNQPQHF.

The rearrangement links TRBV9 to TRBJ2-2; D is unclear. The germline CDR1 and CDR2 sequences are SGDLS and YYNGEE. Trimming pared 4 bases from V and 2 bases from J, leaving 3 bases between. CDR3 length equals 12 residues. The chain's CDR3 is CASSTNTGELFF. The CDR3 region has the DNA TGTGCCAGCAGCACAAACACCGGGGAGCTGTTTTTT.

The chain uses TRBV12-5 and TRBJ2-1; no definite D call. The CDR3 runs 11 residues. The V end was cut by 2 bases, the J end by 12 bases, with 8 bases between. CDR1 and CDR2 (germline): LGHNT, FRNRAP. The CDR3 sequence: CASGLTPGQFF. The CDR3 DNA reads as TGTGCTAGTGGTTTGACTCCAGGGCAGTTCTTC.

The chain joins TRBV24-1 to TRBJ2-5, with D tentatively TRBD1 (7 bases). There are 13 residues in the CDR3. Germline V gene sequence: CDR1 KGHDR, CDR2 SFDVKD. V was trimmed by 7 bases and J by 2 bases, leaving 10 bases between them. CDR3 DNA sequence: TGTGCCACCAGGGGGGGACAGCAAGAGACCCAGTACTTC. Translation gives CATRGGQQETQYF.

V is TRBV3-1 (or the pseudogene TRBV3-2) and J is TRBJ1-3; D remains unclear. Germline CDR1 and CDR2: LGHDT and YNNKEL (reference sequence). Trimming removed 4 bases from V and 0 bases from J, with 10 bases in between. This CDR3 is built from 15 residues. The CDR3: CASSLRLPSGNTIYF. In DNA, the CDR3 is TGTGCCAGCAGCCTCCGACTGCCCTCTGGAAACACCATATATTTT.

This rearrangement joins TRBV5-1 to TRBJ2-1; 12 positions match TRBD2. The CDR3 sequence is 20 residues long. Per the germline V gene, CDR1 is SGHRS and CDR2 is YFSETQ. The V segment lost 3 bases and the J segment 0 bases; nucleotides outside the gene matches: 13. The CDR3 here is CASSSRGLAGGKSSYNEQFF. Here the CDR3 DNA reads TGCGCCAGCAGCTCTCGAGGGCTAGCGGGGGGGAAGAGCTCCTACAATGAGCAGTTCTTC.

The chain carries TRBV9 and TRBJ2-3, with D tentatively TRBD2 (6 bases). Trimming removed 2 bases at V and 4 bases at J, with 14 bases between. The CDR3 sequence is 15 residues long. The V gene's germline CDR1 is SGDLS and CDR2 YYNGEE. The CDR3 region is CASSVGGGGSDTQYF. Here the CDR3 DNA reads TGTGCCAGCAGCGTCGGGGGAGGAGGGTCAGATACGCAGTATTTT.

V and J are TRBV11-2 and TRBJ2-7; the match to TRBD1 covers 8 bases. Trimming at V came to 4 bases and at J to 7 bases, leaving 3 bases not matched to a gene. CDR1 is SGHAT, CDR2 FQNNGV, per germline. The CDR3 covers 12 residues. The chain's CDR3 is CASSSYRGEQYF. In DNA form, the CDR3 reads TGTGCCAGCAGCTCTTACAGGGGGGAGCAGTACTTC.

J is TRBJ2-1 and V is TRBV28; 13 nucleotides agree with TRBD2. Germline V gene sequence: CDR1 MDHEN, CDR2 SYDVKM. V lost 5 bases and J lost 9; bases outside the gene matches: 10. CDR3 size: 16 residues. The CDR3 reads CASSHYGLAGAGEQFF. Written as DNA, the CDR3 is TGTGCCAGCAGTCACTACGGACTAGCGGGAGCAGGTGAGCAGTTCTTC.

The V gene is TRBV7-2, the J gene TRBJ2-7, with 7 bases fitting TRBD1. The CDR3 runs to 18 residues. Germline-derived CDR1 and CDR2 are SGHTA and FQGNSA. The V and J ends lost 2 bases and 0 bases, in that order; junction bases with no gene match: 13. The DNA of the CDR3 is TGTGCCAGCAGCTTAACAATACCTAGGGACAGCTACTCCTACGAGCAGTACTTC. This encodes CASSLTIPRDSYSYEQYF.

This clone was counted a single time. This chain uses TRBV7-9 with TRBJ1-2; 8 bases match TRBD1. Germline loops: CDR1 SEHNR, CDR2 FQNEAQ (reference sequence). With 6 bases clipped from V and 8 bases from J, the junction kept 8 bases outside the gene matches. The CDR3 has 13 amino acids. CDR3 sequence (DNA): TGTGCCAGCAGTTGGACAGGGTCTATGGGCTACACCTTC. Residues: CASSWTGSMGYTF. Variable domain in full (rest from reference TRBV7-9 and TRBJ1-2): DTGVSQNPRHKITKRGQNVTFRCDPISEHNRLYWYRQTLGQGPEFLTYFQNEAQLEKSRLLSDRFSAERPKGSFSTLEIQRTEQGDSAMYLCASSWTGSMGYTFGSGTRLTVV.

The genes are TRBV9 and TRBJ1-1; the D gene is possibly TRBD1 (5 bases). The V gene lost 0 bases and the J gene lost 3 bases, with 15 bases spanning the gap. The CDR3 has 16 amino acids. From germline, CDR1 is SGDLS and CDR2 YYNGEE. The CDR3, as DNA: TGTGCCAGCAGCGTAGCCCCGACAGCTTTGGACACTGAAGCTTTCTTT. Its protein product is CASSVAPTALDTEAFF.

DNA of the CDR3: TGCGCCAGCAAAACGGGGGGGTATAGCGAGACCCAGTACTTC. The encoded protein is CASKTGGYSETQYF. The chain has TRBV4-1 and TRBJ2-5; 8 nucleotides agree with TRBD2. V was pared by 7 bases and J by 5 bases, with 9 bases of the junction left unmatched. Germline CDR1 reads MGHRA; CDR2 reads YSYEKL. The CDR3 is made up of 14 amino acids.

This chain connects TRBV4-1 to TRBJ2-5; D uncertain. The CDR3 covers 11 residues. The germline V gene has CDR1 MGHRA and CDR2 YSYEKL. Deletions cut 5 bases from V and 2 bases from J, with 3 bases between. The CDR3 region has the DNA TGCGCCAGCAGCTCGCAAGAGACCCAGTACTTC. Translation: CASSSQETQYF.

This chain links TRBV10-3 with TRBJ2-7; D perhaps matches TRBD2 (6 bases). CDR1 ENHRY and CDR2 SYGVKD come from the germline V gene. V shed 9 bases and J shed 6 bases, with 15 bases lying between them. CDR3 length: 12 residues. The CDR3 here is CAIREDAGEQYF. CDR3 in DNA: TGTGCCATAAGGGAGGATGCAGGCGAGCAGTACTTC.

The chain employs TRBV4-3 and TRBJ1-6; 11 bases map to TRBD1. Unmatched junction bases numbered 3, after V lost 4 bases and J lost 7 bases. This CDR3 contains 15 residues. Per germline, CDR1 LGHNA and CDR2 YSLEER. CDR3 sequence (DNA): TGCGCCAGCAGCCGAGGGACAGGGGGAAATTCACCCCTCCACTTT. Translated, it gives CASSRGTGGNSPLHF.

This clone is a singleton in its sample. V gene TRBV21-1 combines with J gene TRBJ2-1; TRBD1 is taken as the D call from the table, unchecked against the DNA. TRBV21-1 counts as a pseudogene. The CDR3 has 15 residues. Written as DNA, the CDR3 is TGTGCCAGCAGCGCAGGACAGTCCCCCTACAATGAGCAGTTCTTC. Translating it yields CASSAGQSPYNEQFF.

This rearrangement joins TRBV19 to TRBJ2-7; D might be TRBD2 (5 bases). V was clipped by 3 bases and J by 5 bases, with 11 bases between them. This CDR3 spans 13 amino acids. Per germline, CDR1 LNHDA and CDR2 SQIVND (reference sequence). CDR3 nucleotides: TGTGCCAGTAGTATCCGGGGTGTCCACGAGCAGTACTTC. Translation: CASSIRGVHEQYF.

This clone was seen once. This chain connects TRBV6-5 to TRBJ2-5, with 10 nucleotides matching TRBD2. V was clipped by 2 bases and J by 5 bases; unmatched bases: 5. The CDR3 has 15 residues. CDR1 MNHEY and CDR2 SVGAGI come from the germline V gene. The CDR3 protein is CASSYSGGAEETQYF. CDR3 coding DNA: TGTGCCAGCAGTTACAGCGGGGGGGCAGAGGAGACCCAGTACTTC.

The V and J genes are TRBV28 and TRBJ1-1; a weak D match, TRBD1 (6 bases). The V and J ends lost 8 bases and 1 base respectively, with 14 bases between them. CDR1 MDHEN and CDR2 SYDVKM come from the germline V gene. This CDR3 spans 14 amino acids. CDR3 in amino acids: CASGRGRGNTEAFF. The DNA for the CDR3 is TGTGCCAGCGGTAGGGGCAGGGGGAACACTGAAGCTTTCTTT.

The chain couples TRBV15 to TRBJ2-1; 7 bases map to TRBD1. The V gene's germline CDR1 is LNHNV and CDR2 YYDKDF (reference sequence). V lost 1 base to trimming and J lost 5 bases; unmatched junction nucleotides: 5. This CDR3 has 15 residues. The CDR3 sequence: CATSRVQGQHNEQFF. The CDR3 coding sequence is TGTGCCACCAGCAGAGTACAGGGGCAACACAATGAGCAGTTCTTC.

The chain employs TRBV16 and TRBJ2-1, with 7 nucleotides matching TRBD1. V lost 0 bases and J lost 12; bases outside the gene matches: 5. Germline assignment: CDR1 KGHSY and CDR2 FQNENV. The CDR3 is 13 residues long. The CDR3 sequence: CASSQSGSGGQFF. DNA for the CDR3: TGTGCCAGCAGCCAATCAGGATCAGGGGGGCAGTTCTTC.

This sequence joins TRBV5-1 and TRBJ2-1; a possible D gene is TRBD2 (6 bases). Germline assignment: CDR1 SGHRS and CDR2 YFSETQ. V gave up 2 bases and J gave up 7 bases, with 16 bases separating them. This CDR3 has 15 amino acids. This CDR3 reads CASSFGGVNGNEQFF. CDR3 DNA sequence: TGCGCCAGCAGCTTCGGGGGAGTTAATGGGAATGAGCAGTTCTTC.

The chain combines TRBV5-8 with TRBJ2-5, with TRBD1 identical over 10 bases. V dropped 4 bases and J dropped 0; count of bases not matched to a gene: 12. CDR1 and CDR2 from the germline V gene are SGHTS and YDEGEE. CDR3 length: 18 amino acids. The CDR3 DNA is TGTGCCAGCAGCGAAATAGACAGGGGGCGAGGGTACCAAGAGACCCAGTACTTC. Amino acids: CASSEIDRGRGYQETQYF.

CDR3 DNA: TGTGCCAGCAGTAAAAGACAGGGGAGTATGAACACTGAAGCTTTCTTT. Its protein product is CASSKRQGSMNTEAFF. The chain carries TRBV6-2 or TRBV6-3 and TRBJ1-1; 8 bases line up with TRBD1. Germline V lookup: CDR1 MNHEY, CDR2 SVGEGT. With 5 bases clipped from V and 0 bases from J, the junction kept 8 bases outside the gene matches. The CDR3 runs to 16 residues.

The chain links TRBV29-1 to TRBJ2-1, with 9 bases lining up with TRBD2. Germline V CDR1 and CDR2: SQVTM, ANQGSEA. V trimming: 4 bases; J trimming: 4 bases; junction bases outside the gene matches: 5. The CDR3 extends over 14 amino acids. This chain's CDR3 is CSVGTSGYYNEQFF. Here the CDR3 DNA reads TGCAGCGTTGGTACTAGCGGGTATTACAATGAGCAGTTCTTC.

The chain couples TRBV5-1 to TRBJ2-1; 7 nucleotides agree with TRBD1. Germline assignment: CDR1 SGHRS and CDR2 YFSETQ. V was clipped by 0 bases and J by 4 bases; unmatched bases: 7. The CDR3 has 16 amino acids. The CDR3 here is CASSLERDSGYNEQFF. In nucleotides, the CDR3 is TGCGCCAGCAGCTTGGAAAGGGACAGTGGGTACAATGAGCAGTTCTTC.